This T cell receptor beta chain stems from a study of T-cell memory formation after mild COVID-19. Points on this clonotype: Its antigen is still unknown.

General study results and limits: Contracting CD8+ clones were enriched in EMRA, CD4+ mainly in CM and EM.

Researchers used 5'RACE with constant-segment primers to make TCR alpha and TCR beta cDNA libraries that carry sample barcodes and UMIs. TCRdb reanalysed the 5' RACE reads using MiXCR and keeps one entry per CDR3 protein. Of 120,000 to 150,000 distinct CDR3 sequences detected, about a fifth appear once; the ten largest clones hold around 2.4%. The V gene lost 0 bases and the J gene lost 0 bases, with 5 bases spanning the gap. The germline gives CDR1 DFQATT, CDR2 SNEGSKA (reference sequence). This CDR3 region has 13 residues. This TCR derives from an adult woman who had mild COVID-19 (a few samples of this study predate the infection). Cell type and time point are not known. The chain recombines TRBV20-1 with TRBJ1-1; D remains ambiguous. The sample taken for sequencing was PBMCs or a T cell subset sorted from them (not recorded which). The CDR3: CSARDRLNTEAFF. CDR3 nucleotide sequence: TGCAGTGCTAGAGATAGACTGAACACTGAAGCTTTCTTT.